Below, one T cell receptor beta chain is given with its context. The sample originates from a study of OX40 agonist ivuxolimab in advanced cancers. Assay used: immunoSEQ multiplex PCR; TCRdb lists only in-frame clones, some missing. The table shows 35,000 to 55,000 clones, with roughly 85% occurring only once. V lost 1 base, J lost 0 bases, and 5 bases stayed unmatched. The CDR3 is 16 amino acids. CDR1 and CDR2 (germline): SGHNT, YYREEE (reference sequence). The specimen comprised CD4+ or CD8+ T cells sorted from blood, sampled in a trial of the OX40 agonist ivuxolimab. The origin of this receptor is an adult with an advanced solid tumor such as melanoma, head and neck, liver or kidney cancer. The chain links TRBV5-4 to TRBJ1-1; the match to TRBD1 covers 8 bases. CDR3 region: CASSLYPGGLNTEAFF. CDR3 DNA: TGTGCCAGCAGCTTGTACCCAGGGGGCTTGAACACTGAAGCTTTCTTT.